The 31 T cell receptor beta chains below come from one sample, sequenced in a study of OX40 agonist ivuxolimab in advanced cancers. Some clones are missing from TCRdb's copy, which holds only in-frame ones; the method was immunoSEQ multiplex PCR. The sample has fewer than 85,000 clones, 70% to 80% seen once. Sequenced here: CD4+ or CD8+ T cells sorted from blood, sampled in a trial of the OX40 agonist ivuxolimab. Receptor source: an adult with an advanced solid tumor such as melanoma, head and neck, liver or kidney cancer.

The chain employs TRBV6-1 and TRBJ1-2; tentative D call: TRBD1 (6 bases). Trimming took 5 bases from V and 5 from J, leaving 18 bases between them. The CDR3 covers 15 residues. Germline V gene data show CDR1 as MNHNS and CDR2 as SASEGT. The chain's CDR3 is CASSLNTGTRYGYTF. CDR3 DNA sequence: TGTGCCAGCAGTTTAAACACAGGGACGAGGTATGGCTACACCTTC.

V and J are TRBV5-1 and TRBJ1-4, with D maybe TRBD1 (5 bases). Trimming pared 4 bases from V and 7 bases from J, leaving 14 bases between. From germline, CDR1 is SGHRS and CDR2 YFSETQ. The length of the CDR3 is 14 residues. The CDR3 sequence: CASSTGTAGEKLFF. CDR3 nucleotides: TGCGCCAGCAGCACCGGGACTGCGGGTGAAAAACTGTTTTTT.

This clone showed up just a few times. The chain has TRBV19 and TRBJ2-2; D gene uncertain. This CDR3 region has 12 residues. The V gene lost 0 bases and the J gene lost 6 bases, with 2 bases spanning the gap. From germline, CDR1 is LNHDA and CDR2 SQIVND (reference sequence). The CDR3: CASSIESGELFF. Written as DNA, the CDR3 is TGTGCCAGTAGTATAGAGTCCGGGGAGCTGTTTTTT.

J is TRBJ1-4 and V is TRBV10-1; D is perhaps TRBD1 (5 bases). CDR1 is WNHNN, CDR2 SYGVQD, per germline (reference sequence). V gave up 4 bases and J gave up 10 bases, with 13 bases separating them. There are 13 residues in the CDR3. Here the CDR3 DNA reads TGCGCCAGCAGTGGTCGGGGGGTCGGAAAACTGTTTTTT. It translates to CASSGRGVGKLFF.

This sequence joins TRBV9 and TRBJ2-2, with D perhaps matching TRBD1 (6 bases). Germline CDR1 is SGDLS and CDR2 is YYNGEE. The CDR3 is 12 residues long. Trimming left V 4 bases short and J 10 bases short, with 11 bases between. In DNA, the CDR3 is TGTGCCAGCAGCTTCCGGACAGCGGAGCTGTTTTTT. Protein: CASSFRTAELFF.

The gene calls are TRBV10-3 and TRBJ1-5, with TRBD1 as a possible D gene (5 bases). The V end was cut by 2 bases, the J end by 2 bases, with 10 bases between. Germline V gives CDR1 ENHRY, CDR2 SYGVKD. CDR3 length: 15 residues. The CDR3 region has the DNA TGTGCCATCAGTGAGGGCCAGGGCGGCAATCAGCCCCAGCATTTT. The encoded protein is CAISEGQGGNQPQHF.

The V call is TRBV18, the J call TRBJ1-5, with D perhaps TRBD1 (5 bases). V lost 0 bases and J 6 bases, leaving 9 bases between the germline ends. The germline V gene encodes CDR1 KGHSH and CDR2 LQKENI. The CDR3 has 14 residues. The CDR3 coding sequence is TGTGCCAGCTCACCACCAGGGGCCGGTCAGCCCCAGCATTTT. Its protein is CASSPPGAGQPQHF.

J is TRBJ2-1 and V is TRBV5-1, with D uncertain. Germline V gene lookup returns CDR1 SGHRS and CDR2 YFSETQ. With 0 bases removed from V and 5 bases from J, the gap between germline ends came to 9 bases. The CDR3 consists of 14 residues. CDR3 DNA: TGCGCCAGCAGCTTGGTAGGCTCAAACAATGAGCAGTTCTTC. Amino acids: CASSLVGSNNEQFF. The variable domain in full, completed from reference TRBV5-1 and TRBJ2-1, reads KAGVTQTPRYLIKTRGQQVTLSCSPISGHRSVSWYQQTPGQGLQFLFEYFSETQRNKGNFPGRFSGRQFSNSRSEMNVSTLELGDSALYLCASSLVGSNNEQFFGPGTRLTVL.

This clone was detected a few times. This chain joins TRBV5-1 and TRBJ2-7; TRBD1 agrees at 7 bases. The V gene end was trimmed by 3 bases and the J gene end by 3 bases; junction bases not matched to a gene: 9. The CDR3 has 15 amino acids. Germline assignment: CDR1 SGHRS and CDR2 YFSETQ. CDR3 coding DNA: TGCGCCAGCAGCTCTGGCCTGGGACAGATCTACGAGCAGTACTTC. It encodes CASSSGLGQIYEQYF.

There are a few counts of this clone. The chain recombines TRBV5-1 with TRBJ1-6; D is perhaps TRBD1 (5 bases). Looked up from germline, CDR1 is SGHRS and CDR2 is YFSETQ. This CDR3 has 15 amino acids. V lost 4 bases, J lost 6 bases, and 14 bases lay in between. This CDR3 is CASSLRESGNSPLHF. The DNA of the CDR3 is TGCGCCAGCAGCCTCAGGGAATCGGGTAATTCACCCCTCCACTTT.

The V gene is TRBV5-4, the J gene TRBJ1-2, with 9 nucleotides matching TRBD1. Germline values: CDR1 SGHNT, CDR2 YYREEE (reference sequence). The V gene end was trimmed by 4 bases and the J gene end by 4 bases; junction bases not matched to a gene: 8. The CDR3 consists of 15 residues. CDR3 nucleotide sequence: TGTGCCAGCAGCGCGGGAACGGACAGGGGCTATGGCTACACCTTC. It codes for CASSAGTDRGYGYTF.

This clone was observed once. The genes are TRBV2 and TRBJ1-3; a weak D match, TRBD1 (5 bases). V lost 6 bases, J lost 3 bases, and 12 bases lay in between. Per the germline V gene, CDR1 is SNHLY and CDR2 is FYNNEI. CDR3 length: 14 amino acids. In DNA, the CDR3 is TGTGCCAGCAGCCCGGGACGAGATGGAAACACCATATATTTT. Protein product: CASSPGRDGNTIYF. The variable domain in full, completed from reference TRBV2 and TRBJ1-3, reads EPEVTQTPSHQVTQMGQEVILRCVPISNHLYFYWYRQILGQKVEFLVSFYNNEISEKSEIFDDQFSVERPDGSNFTLKIRSTKLEDSAMYFCASSPGRDGNTIYFGEGSWLTVV.

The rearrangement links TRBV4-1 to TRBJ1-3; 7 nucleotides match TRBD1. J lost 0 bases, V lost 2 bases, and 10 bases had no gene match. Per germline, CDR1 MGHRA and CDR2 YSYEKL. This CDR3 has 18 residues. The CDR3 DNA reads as TGCGCCAGCAGCCAAAACAGGGGCCTTAGCCTCTCTGGAAACACCATATATTTT. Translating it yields CASSQNRGLSLSGNTIYF.

CDR3 region: CASSPSVNTDTQYF. The CDR3 DNA reads TGTGCCAGCAGCCCCAGTGTTAACACAGATACGCAGTATTTT. The V gene is TRBV11-3, the J gene TRBJ2-3, with D uncertain. The CDR3 contains 14 residues. The V end lost 5 bases, the J end lost 2 bases, and 11 bases lay between the germline ends. Germline values: CDR1 SGHNT, CDR2 YENEEA. Using reference TRBV11-3 and TRBJ2-3 for the parts outside the CDR3, the full variable domain is EAGVVQSPRYKIIEKKQPVAFWCNPISGHNTLYWYLQNLGQGPELLIRYENEEAVDDSQLPKDRFSAERLKGVDSTLKIQPAELGDSAVYLCASSPSVNTDTQYFGPGTRLTVL.

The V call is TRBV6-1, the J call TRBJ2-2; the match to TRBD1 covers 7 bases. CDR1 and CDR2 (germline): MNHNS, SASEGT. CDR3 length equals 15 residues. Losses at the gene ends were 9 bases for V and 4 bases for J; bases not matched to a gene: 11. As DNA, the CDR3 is TGTGCCAGTCGGAAAGGGGGCGCCATCACCGGGGAGCTGTTTTTT. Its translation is CASRKGGAITGELFF.

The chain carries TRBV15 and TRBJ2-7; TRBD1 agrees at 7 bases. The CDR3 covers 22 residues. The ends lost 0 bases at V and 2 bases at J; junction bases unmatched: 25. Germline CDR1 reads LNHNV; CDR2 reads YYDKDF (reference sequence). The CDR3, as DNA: TGTGCCACCAGCAGAGATTCCTATTACCCGGGCCGTACAGGGGCGCCGCCCTACGAGCAGTACTTC. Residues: CATSRDSYYPGRTGAPPYEQYF.

This chain's CDR3 is CASSIDRGREFF. In nucleotides, the CDR3 is TGTGCCAGCAGCATCGACAGGGGGAGGGAGTTCTTC. The rearrangement joins TRBV7-9 to TRBJ2-1, with TRBD1 matching 9 bases. Germline V gene data show CDR1 as SEHNR and CDR2 as FQNEAQ (reference sequence). The CDR3 is 12 residues long. The V and J ends lost 5 bases and 14 bases, in that order; junction bases with no gene match: 7. The entire variable domain, with the rest obtained from reference TRBV7-9 and TRBJ2-1, is as follows: DTGVSQNPRHKITKRGQNVTFRCDPISEHNRLYWYRQTLGQGPEFLTYFQNEAQLEKSRLLSDRFSAERPKGSFSTLEIQRTEQGDSAMYLCASSIDRGREFFGPGTRLTVL.

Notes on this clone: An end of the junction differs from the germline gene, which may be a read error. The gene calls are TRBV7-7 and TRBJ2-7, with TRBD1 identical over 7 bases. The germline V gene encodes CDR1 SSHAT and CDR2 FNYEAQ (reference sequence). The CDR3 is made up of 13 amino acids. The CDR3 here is CASSLGPGGEQYF. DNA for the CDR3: TGTGCTAGCAGCTTAGGCCCAGGGGGCGAGCAGTACTTC.

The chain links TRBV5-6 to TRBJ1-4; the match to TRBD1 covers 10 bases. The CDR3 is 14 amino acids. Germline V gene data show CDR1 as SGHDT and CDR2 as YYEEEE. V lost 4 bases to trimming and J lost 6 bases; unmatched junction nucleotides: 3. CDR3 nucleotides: TGTGCCAGCAGCCGACAGGGGGCAGATGAAAAACTGTTTTTT. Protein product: CASSRQGADEKLFF.

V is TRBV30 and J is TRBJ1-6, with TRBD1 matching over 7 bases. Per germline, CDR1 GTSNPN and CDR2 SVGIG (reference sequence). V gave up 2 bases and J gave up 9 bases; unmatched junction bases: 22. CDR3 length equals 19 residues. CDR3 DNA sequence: TGTGCCTGGAGTCAACCCCGGGACAGAAAGATACTGGGGATTTCACCCCTCCACTTT. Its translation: CAWSQPRDRKILGISPLHF. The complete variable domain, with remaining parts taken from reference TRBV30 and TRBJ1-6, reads SQTIHQWPATLVQPVGSPLSLECTVEGTSNPNLYWYRQAAGRGLQLLFYSVGIGQISSEVPQNLSASRPQDRQFILSSKKLLLSDSGFYLCAWSQPRDRKILGISPLHFGNGTRLTVT.

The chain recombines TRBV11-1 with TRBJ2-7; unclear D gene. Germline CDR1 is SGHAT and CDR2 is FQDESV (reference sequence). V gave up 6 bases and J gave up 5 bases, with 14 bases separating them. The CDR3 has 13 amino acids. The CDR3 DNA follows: TGTGCCAGCAGTCGACCTTCTGGAAACGAGCAGTACTTC. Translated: CASSRPSGNEQYF.

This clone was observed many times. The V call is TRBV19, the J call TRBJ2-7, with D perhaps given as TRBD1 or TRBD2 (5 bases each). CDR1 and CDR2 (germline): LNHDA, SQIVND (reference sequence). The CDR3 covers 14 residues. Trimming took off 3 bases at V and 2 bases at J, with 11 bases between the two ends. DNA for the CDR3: TGTGCCAGTAGTATCGAGGGGAACACCTACGAGCAGTACTTC. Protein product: CASSIEGNTYEQYF.

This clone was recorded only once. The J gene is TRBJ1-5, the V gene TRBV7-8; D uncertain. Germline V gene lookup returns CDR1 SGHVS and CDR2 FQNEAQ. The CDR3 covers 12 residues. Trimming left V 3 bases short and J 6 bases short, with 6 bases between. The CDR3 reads CASSFSGQPQHF. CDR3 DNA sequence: TGTGCCAGCAGCTTTTCTGGTCAGCCCCAGCATTTT. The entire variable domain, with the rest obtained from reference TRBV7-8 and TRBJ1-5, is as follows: GAGVSQSPRYKVAKRGQDVALRCDPISGHVSLFWYQQALGQGPEFLTYFQNEAQLDKSGLPSDRFFAERPEGSVSTLKIQRTQQEDSAVYLCASSFSGQPQHFGDGTRLSIL.

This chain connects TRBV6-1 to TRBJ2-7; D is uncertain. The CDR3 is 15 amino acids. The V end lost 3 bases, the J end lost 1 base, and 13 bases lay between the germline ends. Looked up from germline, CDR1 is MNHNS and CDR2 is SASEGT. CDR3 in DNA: TGTGCCAGCAGTGACAGGTCCGGCGGTTCCTACGAGCAGTACTTC. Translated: CASSDRSGGSYEQYF.

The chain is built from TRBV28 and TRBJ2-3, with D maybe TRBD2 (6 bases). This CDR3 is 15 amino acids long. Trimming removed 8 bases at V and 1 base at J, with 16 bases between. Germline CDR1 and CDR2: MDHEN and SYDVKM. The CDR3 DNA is TGTGCCAGCGGGGGAGCGGGCTTGGGCACAGATACGCAGTATTTT. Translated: CASGGAGLGTDTQYF. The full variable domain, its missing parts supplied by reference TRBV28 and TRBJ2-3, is DVKVTQSSRYLVKRTGEKVFLECVQDMDHENMFWYRQDPGLGLRLIYFSYDVKMKEKGDIPEGYSVSREKKERFSLILESASTNQTSMYLCASGGAGLGTDTQYFGPGTRLTVL.

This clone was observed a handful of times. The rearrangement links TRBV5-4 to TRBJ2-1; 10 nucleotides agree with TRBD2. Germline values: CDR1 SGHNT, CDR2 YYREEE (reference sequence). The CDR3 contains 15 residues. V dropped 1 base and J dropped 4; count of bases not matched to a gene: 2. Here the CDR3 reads CASSLTSGAYNEQFF. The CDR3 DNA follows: TGTGCCAGCAGCTTGACTAGCGGGGCGTACAATGAGCAGTTCTTC.

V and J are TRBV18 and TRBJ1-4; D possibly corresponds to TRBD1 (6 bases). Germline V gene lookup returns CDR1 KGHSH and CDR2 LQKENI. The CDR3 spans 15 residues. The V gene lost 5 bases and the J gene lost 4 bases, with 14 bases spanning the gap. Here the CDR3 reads CASSSNQGINEKLFF. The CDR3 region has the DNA TGTGCCAGCTCATCAAACCAGGGGATTAATGAAAAACTGTTTTTT.

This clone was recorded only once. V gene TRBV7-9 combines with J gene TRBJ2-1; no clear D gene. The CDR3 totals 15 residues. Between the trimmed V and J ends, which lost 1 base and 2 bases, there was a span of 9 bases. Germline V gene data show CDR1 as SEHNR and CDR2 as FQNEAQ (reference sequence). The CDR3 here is CASSLDLLTYNEQFF. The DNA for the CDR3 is TGTGCCAGCAGCTTAGATCTCCTAACCTACAATGAGCAGTTCTTC.

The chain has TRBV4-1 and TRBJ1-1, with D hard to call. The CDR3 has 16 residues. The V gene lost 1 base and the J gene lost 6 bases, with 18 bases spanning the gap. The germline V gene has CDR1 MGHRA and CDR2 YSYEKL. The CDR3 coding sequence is TGCGCCAGCAGCCAAGTTGGATCGTTGTTGGTCTCTGAAGCTTTCTTT. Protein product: CASSQVGSLLVSEAFF.

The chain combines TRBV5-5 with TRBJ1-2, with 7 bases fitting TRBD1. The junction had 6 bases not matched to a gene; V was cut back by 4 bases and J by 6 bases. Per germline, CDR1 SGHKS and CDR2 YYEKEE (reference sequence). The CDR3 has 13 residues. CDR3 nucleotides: TGTGCCAGCAGCATTAACAGGGGTAATGGCTACACCTTC. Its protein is CASSINRGNGYTF.

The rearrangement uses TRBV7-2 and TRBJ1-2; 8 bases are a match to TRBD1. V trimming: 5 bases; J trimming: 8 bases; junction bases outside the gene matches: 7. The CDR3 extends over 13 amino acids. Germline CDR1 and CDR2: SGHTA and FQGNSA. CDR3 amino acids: CASSPRTGLGYTF. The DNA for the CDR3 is TGTGCCAGCAGCCCTAGGACAGGGTTGGGCTACACCTTC.